The 17 T cell receptor beta chains below were found in one sample sequenced in a study of blood T cell repertoires in COVID-19 (dated by TCRdb to the early 2020s). The method behind the library was the immunoSEQ multiplex PCR assay. Entries here come from immuneACCESS through TCRdb and include only in-frame sequences with V and J called. Some clones fail to appear in such tables; in the studies checked, an unresolved V gene covers under half of the shortfall, and the cause of the remainder is unknown. The sample contains over 200,000 clones, around 80% of them found a single time. Of the sample, 1.5% to 2% is held by the ten largest clones. The sequenced sample was PBMCs or T cells enriched from blood (not recorded which). Receptors originate from a man in his sixties who had recovered from COVID-19.

The rearrangement links TRBV4-3 to TRBJ2-7; D perhaps matches TRBD2 (6 bases). This CDR3 is 13 amino acids long. Germline CDR1 reads LGHNA; CDR2 reads YSLEER. The V gene lost 0 bases and the J gene lost 6 bases, with 9 bases spanning the gap. The CDR3 nucleotides read TGCGCCAGCAGCCAAGAAGACGGGGGCGAGCAGTACTTC. Translation: CASSQEDGGEQYF.

The V call is TRBV13, the J call TRBJ2-5, with TRBD1 identical over 12 bases. The CDR3 is made up of 17 amino acids. Per the germline V gene, CDR1 is PRHDT and CDR2 is FYEKMQ (reference sequence). Losses at the gene ends were 5 bases for V and 0 bases for J; bases not matched to a gene: 7. CDR3 bases: TGTGCCAGCAGCGGGGACAGGGGGCTCTTATACCAAGAGACCCAGTACTTC. Amino acids: CASSGDRGLLYQETQYF.

This clone was counted once. The V call is TRBV7-8, the J call TRBJ2-4, with a tentative D call TRBD1 (6 bases). Trimming stripped 5 bases from V and 7 bases from J, with 24 bases between. The germline V gene encodes CDR1 SGHVS and CDR2 FQNEAQ. This CDR3 has 17 amino acids. CDR3 sequence: CASSTRAPQGSTNIQYF. In DNA form, the CDR3 reads TGTGCCAGCAGCACACGCGCCCCACAGGGATCTACCAACATTCAGTACTTC.

This chain joins TRBV5-1 and TRBJ2-7; 9 nucleotides match TRBD1. The germline V gene has CDR1 SGHRS and CDR2 YFSETQ. This CDR3 has 17 residues. V trimming: 5 bases; J trimming: 1 base; junction bases outside the gene matches: 13. CDR3 in amino acids: CASSKTPQGASSYEQYF. The CDR3 bases are TGCGCCAGCAGTAAAACCCCACAGGGGGCTTCATCCTACGAGCAGTACTTC.

This chain connects TRBV30 to TRBJ2-6; D may be TRBD1 (5 bases). Trimming shortened V by 1 base and J by 0 bases, and 7 bases separated the two germline ends. This CDR3 region has 15 residues. Germline CDR1 reads GTSNPN; CDR2 reads SVGIG (reference sequence). The DNA for the CDR3 is TGTGCCTGGAGTGACGACAGCTCTGGGGCCAACGTCCTGACTTTC. Translation: CAWSDDSSGANVLTF.

This rearrangement joins TRBV5-4 to TRBJ1-2; D unclear. V shed 5 bases and J shed 4 bases, with 15 bases lying between them. CDR1 and CDR2 (germline): SGHNT, YYREEE (reference sequence). The CDR3 length is 14 residues. As DNA, the CDR3 is TGTGCCAGCAGGTCCGAAACCGGGAGCTATGGCTACACCTTC. Translating gives CASRSETGSYGYTF.

This chain uses TRBV28 with TRBJ1-2; 11 nucleotides match TRBD1. The CDR3 consists of 14 residues. V dropped 4 bases and J dropped 7; count of bases not matched to a gene: 5. CDR1 is MDHEN, CDR2 SYDVKM, per germline. The CDR3 loop reads CASSSGTGGFGYTF. In DNA form, the CDR3 reads TGTGCCAGCAGTTCCGGGACAGGGGGATTTGGCTACACCTTC.

The V and J genes are TRBV7-8 and TRBJ1-5; the match to TRBD1 covers 8 bases. CDR1 is SGHVS, CDR2 FQNEAQ, per germline. V was pared by 7 bases and J by 3 bases, with 14 bases of the junction left unmatched. There are 17 residues in the CDR3. The CDR3 protein is CASTRGTGTGNNQPQHF. CDR3 DNA: TGTGCCAGCACTAGGGGGACCGGGACAGGAAACAATCAGCCCCAGCATTTT.

This chain uses TRBV12-5 with TRBJ2-2, with TRBD1 matching over 9 bases. V trimming: 7 bases; J trimming: 6 bases; junction bases outside the gene matches: 6. The CDR3 has 14 residues. Germline V gene sequence: CDR1 LGHNT, CDR2 FRNRAP. CDR3 nucleotides: TGTGCTAGTGTTGGGACAGGGTTTGCCGGGGAGCTGTTTTTT. Protein product: CASVGTGFAGELFF.

J is TRBJ1-5 and V is TRBV6-5, with D possibly matching TRBD1 (5 bases). The germline V gene encodes CDR1 MNHEY and CDR2 SVGAGI. The V end was cut by 6 bases, the J end by 3 bases, with 6 bases between. This CDR3 is 12 amino acids long. Written as DNA, the CDR3 is TGTGCCAGCAGGGACACCAATCAGCCCCAGCATTTT. It encodes CASRDTNQPQHF.

This clone appeared once. V usage is TRBV2 and J usage is TRBJ1-5; 11 bases line up with TRBD1. The CDR3 loop spans 13 amino acids. Germline CDR1 reads SNHLY; CDR2 reads FYNNEI. The V gene end was trimmed by 6 bases and the J gene end by 7 bases; junction bases not matched to a gene: 2. The CDR3 DNA follows: TGTGCCAGCAGATGGACAGGGGGCCAGCCCCAGCATTTT. Translation gives CASRWTGGQPQHF.

CDR3 in amino acids: CASRPRDRVTDTQYF. In DNA form, the CDR3 reads TGCGCCAGCAGGCCGAGGGACAGGGTAACAGATACGCAGTATTTT. The chain recombines TRBV10-2 with TRBJ2-3; 9 positions match TRBD1. Germline V gives CDR1 WSHSY, CDR2 SAAADI. The CDR3 covers 15 residues. After removal of 6 bases from V and 3 bases from J, the junction contained 7 bases not matched to a gene.

This CDR3 reads CASRPTSGGNSGELFF. The CDR3 region has the DNA TGTGCCAGCAGGCCTACTAGCGGGGGGAATTCCGGGGAGCTGTTTTTT. The V call is TRBV5-4, the J call TRBJ2-2; 12 bases map to TRBD2. Per germline, CDR1 SGHNT and CDR2 YYREEE (reference sequence). The CDR3 runs to 16 residues. V gave up 5 bases and J gave up 6 bases; unmatched junction bases: 8.

The chain has TRBV18 and TRBJ1-3; 8 nucleotides match TRBD1. The junction had 15 bases not matched to a gene; V was cut back by 6 bases and J by 2 bases. Germline assignment: CDR1 KGHSH and CDR2 LQKENI. This CDR3 region has 18 residues. CDR3 loop: CASSQNLGQGSTGNTIYF. The CDR3 nucleotides read TGTGCCAGCTCCCAGAACCTAGGACAGGGCTCTACTGGAAACACCATATATTTT.

The V call is TRBV30, the J call TRBJ2-1, with 8 bases aligning to TRBD1. This CDR3 spans 14 amino acids. V was clipped by 7 bases and J by 7 bases; unmatched bases: 12. In germline, CDR1 is GTSNPN, CDR2 SVGIG (reference sequence). The chain's CDR3 is CASNLLTGGNEQFF. In DNA form, the CDR3 reads TGTGCCTCAAATCTACTTACAGGGGGGAATGAGCAGTTCTTC.

This sequence joins TRBV30 and TRBJ1-1, with D unclear. The V gene lost 2 bases and the J gene lost 7 bases, with 14 bases spanning the gap. The germline V gene encodes CDR1 GTSNPN and CDR2 SVGIG (reference sequence). This CDR3 is built from 13 residues. The CDR3 spells CAWSIQGVGEAFF. The CDR3 coding sequence is TGTGCCTGGAGTATTCAAGGAGTGGGTGAAGCTTTCTTT. The full variable domain, with the rest looked up from reference TRBV30 and TRBJ1-1, is SQTIHQWPATLVQPVGSPLSLECTVEGTSNPNLYWYRQAAGRGLQLLFYSVGIGQISSEVPQNLSASRPQDRQFILSSKKLLLSDSGFYLCAWSIQGVGEAFFGQGTRLTVV.

This clone was detected many times. The J gene is TRBJ2-7, the V gene TRBV6-5; TRBD2 aligns across 9 bases. After removal of 10 bases from V and 6 bases from J, the junction contained 13 bases not matched to a gene. The CDR3 spans 14 residues. Germline V gives CDR1 MNHEY, CDR2 SVGAGI. CDR3 amino acids: CATVSASGAGEQYF. The CDR3 bases are TGTGCCACGGTTTCGGCTAGCGGGGCGGGCGAGCAGTACTTC.